The T cell receptor beta chain under discussion was sequenced for a study of post-analysis software for immune sequencing data. Overall study context: Disease trajectories encompassed relapsing-remitting, secondary progressive and progressive-relapsing multiple sclerosis. Regarding the study as a whole: TRBV segments more frequent in patients than in controls numbered several and included TRBV5-6, TRBV5-1 and TRBV20-1. The authors found that F measure strongly co-clustered same-batch samples. Controls' normalized Chao1 diversity significantly exceeded that of multiple sclerosis patients.

The germline CDR1 and CDR2 sequences are PRHDT and FYEKMQ (reference sequence). This CDR3 has 15 amino acids. Trimming removed 5 bases from V and 8 bases from J, with 19 bases in between. The authors incorporated unique molecular identifiers into the TCR beta cDNA libraries. It was from roughly 1.1 to 9.2 million T cells that 500,000 to 600,000 cDNA molecules came. TCRdb processed the PCR reads anew with MiXCR; each CDR3 protein has one entry. The sample lists more than 500,000 distinct CDR3 sequences; about a third were seen once. About this clonotype: Its antigen is currently unknown.

The clonotype originates from a girl between 2 and 17 years old with multiple sclerosis. This sequence joins TRBV13 and TRBJ2-1, with D possibly TRBD1 on 6 matching bases. The material sequenced was blood. CDR3 residues: CASSVHRERIDEQFF. The CDR3 bases are TGTGCCAGCAGCGTCCACAGGGAGAGGATTGATGAGCAGTTCTTC.